This T cell receptor beta chain was observed in a study of CD8 T cells in ankylosing spondylitis. CDR1 and CDR2 (germline): WNHNN, SYGVQD (reference sequence). V lost 6 bases to trimming and J lost 6 bases, with 15 bases between them. The CDR3 has 14 amino acids. A quantitative 5'-RACE method, one with molecular barcodes, was used to make TCR beta libraries. TCRdb re-analysed the 5' RACE reads in MiXCR, keeping a single row per CDR3 protein. This sample has around 890,000 distinct CDR3 sequences, with 10% to 15% found just once. Study-level results: Matched ankylosing spondylitis synovial fluid reportedly showed significant enrichment of disease-linked clones. Disease-linked clones had a CD8+ phenotype and relatively low frequency in peripheral blood. A TCR beta motif of eight highly homologous variants appeared characteristic of ankylosing spondylitis blood. A subset of motif variants has previously been described in the synovial fluid and blood of reactive arthritis.

This clonotype occurred a few times. Its specificity is not known. This rearrangement joins TRBV10-1 to TRBJ1-5, with TRBD1 as a possible D gene (5 bases). The receptor comes from a male donor with ankylosing spondylitis. The source material was blood, either unsorted or a sorted T cell fraction (not recorded which). CDR3 in DNA: TGCGCCAGCAGCGCCGGGCAGGGATTTCAGCCCCAGCATTTT. It yields the protein CASSAGQGFQPQHF.